These 2 T cell receptor beta chains share one sample of origin, sequenced in a study of cytomegalovirus exposure and HLA in healthy donors. PCR was performed using 60 Vbeta and 13 Jbeta primers. The table came from immunoSEQ multiplex PCR; TCRdb's copy has only in-frame clones and leaves some out. This table holds 100,000 to 150,000 clones, around 81% found once. The specimen was PBMCs. Receptors originate from a woman in her forties in good health and CMV-seronegative.

The chain links TRBV6-1 to TRBJ1-3; unclear D gene. CDR1 MNHNS and CDR2 SASEGT come from the germline V gene. The V gene lost 2 bases and the J gene lost 0 bases, with 14 bases spanning the gap. CDR3 length: 17 amino acids. The CDR3 sequence is CASSEMVTRYSGNTIYF. In DNA form, the CDR3 reads TGTGCCAGCAGTGAAATGGTGACACGCTACTCTGGAAACACCATATATTTT.

CDR3 in amino acids: CASSGREGQVREQYF. The CDR3 nucleotides read TGTGCCAGCAGCGGGAGGGAGGGACAAGTCCGCGAGCAGTACTTC. The V gene is TRBV9, the J gene TRBJ2-7; TRBD2 is a possible D gene (7 bases). The CDR3 extends over 15 amino acids. V lost 3 bases and J 6 bases, leaving 19 bases between the germline ends. Germline-derived CDR1 and CDR2 are SGDLS and YYNGEE. Filled out from reference TRBV9 and TRBJ2-7, the complete variable domain reads DSGVTQTPKHLITATGQRVTLRCSPRSGDLSVYWYQQSLDQGLQFLIQYYNGEERAKGNILERFSAQQFPDLHSELNLSSLELGDSALYFCASSGREGQVREQYFGPGTRLTVT.